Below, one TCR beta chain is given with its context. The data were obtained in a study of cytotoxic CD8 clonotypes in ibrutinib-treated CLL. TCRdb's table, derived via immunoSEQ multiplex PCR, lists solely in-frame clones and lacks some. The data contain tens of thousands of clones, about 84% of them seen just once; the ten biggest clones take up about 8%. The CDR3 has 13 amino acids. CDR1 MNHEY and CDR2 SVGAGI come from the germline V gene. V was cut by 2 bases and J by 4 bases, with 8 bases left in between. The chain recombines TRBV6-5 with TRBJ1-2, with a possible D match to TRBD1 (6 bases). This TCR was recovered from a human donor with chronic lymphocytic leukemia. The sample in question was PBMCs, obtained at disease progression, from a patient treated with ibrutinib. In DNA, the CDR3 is TGTGCCAGCAGTTACGGGGGCGGCTATGGCTACACCTTC. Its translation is CASSYGGGYGYTF.